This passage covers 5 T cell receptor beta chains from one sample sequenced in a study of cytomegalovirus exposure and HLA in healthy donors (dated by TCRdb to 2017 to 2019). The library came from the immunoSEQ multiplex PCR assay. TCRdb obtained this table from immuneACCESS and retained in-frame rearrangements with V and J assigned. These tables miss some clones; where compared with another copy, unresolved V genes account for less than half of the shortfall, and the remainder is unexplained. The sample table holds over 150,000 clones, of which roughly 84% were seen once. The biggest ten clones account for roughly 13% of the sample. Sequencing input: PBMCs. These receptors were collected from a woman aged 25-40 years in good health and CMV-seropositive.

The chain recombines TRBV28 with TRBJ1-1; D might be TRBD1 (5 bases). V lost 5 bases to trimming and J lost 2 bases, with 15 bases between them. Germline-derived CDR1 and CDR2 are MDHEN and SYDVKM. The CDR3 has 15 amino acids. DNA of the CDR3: TGTGCCAGCAGTACAGGCCCACCCATTAACACTGAAGCTTTCTTT. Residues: CASSTGPPINTEAFF.

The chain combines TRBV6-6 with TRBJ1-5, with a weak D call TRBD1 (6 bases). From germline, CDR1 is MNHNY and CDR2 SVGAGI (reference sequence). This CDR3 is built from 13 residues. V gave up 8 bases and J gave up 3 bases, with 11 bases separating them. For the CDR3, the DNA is TGTGCCAGCGGGGGGGCCGCCAATCAGCCCCAGCATTTT. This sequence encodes CASGGAANQPQHF.

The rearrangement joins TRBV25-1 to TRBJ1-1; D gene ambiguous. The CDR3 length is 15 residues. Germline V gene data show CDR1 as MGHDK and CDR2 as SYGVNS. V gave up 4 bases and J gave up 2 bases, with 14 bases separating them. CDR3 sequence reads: CASSARSPRNTEAFF. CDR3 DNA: TGTGCCAGCAGTGCCCGGAGTCCTCGAAACACTGAAGCTTTCTTT.

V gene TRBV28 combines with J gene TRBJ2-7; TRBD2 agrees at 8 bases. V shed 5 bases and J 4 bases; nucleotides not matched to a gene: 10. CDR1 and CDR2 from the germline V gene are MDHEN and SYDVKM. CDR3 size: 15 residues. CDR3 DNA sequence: TGTGCCAGCAGTACCAAGCGGGAGCTGGGGTACGAGCAGTACTTC. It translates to CASSTKRELGYEQYF.

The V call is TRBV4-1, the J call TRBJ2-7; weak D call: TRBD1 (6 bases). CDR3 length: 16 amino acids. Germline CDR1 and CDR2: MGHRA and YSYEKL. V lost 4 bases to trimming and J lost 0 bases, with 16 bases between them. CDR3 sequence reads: CASSPLYRESSYEQYF. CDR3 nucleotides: TGCGCCAGCAGCCCCCTCTACAGGGAAAGCTCCTACGAGCAGTACTTC.